A selection of T cell receptor beta chains follows, all from one sample in a study of T-cell memory formation after mild COVID-19. TCRdb re-called the 5' RACE reads through MiXCR, storing one row per CDR3 protein. Among about 110,000 distinct CDR3 sequences, about 15% were seen once, and the ten largest hold around 28%. Source material: PBMCs or a T cell subset sorted from them (not recorded which). The receptors derive from an adult woman who had mild COVID-19 (a few samples of this study predate the infection). Cell type and time point are not known. Each CDR3 is given with its conserved first and last residue. A D gene is named only where the DNA matches it firmly.

j_call v_call d_call cdr3_aa
TRBJ1-4 TRBV9 . CASSVNRDTQTNEKLFF
TRBJ1-5 TRBV19 . CASSIFSGGNQPQHF
TRBJ2-1 TRBV5-1 . CASSLASSSYNEQFF
TRBJ2-1 TRBV24-1 TRBD1 CATSETGGALHEQFF
TRBJ1-2 TRBV4-3 . CASSQARFFSNYGYTF
TRBJ1-1 TRBV6-4 TRBD1 CASSNRPGQGTTEAFF
TRBJ2-1 TRBV19 . CASSTFDWTNEQFF
TRBJ2-5 TRBV15 . CATSKGDGETQYF
TRBJ1-6 TRBV7-8 . CASSFDSPLHF
TRBJ2-7 TRBV7-9 . CASAGTSYEQYF
TRBJ2-1 TRBV9 TRBD1 CASSGTDHNEQFF
TRBJ1-2 TRBV29-1 . CSVQGQLNYGYTF
TRBJ2-3 TRBV4-3 TRBD2 CASSHLRVAGTDTQYF
TRBJ1-2 TRBV20-1 TRBD1 CSARPGDSYYGYTF
TRBJ1-2 TRBV20-1 TRBD1 CSARPGQGADGYTF
TRBJ2-1 TRBV24-1 . CATSGSMASEQFF
TRBJ2-1 TRBV7-9 TRBD1 CASSREGAGFSNEQFF
TRBJ1-1 TRBV5-8 TRBD1 CASSWTGIGTEAFF